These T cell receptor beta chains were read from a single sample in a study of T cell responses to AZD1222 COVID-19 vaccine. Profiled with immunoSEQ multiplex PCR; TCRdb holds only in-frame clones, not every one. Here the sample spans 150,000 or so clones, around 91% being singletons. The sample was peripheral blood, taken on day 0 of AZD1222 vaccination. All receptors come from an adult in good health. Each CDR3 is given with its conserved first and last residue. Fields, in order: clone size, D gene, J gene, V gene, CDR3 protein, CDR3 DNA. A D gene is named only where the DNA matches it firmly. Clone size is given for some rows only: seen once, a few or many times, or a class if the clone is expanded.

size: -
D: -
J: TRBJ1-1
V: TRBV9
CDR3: CASSPRGGTEAFF
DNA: TGTGCCAGCAGCCCGCGGGGGGGCACTGAAGCTTTCTTT

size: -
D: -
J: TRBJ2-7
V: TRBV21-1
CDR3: CASSKDDRDSSYEQYF
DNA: TGTGCCAGCAGCAAAGATGACAGAGACTCCTCCTACGAGCAGTACTTC

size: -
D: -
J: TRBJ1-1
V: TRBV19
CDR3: CASSIGPNTEAFF
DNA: TGTGCCAGTAGTATAGGTCCGAACACTGAAGCTTTCTTT

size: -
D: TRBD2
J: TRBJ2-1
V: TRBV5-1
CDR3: CASSGGTSDEQFF
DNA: TGCGCCAGCAGCGGGGGGACTAGCGATGAGCAGTTCTTC

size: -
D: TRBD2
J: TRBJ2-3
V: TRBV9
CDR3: CASSVTSGRGTDTQYF
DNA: TGTGCCAGCAGCGTCACTAGCGGAAGAGGCACAGATACGCAGTATTTT

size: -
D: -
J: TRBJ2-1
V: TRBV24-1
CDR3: CATSDLGRNNEQFF
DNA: TGTGCCACCAGTGATTTAGGCAGGAACAATGAGCAGTTCTTC

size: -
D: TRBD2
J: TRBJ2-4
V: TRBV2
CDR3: CASRGRTSGDNIQYF
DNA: TGTGCCAGCAGGGGCCGGACTAGCGGTGATAACATTCAGTACTTC

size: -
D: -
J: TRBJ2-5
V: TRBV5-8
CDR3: CASSLSRGGQETQYF
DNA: TGTGCCAGCAGCTTAAGTCGGGGAGGACAAGAGACCCAGTACTTC

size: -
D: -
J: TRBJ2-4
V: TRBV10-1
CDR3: CASSESGFAKNIQYF
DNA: TGCGCCAGCAGTGAGTCGGGGTTCGCCAAAAACATTCAGTACTTC

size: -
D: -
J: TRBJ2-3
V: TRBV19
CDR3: CAASRGAGPDTQYF
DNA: TGTGCCGCCTCAAGGGGGGCAGGGCCAGATACGCAGTATTTT

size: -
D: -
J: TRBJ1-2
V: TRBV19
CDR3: CASSIQHQANYGYTF
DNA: TGTGCCAGTAGCATACAACACCAAGCTAACTATGGCTACACCTTC

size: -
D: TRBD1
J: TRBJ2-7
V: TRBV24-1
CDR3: CATSDFRGQSSYEQYF
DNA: TGTGCCACCAGTGATTTTCGGGGACAGAGCTCCTACGAGCAGTACTTC

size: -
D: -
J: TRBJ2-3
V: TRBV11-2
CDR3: CASSLVVGLSADTQYF
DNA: TGTGCCAGCAGCTTAGTCGTCGGCCTATCGGCAGATACGCAGTATTTT

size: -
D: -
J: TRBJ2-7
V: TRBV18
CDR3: CASSPTRDSSYEQYF
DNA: TGTGCCAGCTCACCTACTAGGGACTCTTCCTACGAGCAGTACTTC

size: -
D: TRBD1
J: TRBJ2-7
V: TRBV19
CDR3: CASSRTGSYEQYF
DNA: TGTGCCAGTAGTCGGACAGGGTCCTACGAGCAGTACTTC

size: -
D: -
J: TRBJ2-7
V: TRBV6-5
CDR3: CANLALVGYEQYF
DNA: TGTGCCAACCTGGCCCTAGTCGGGTACGAGCAGTACTTC

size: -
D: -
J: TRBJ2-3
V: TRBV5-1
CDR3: CASSLDQAPGTDTQYF
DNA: TGCGCCAGCAGCTTGGACCAGGCCCCGGGGACAGATACGCAGTATTTT

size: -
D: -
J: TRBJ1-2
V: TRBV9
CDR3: CASSVNRGYTF
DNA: TGTGCCAGCAGCGTAAATCGTGGCTACACCTTC

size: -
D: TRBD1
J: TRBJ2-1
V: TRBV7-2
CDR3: CASSQIGGRRTNEQFF
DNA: TGTGCCAGCAGCCAGATAGGGGGCCGACGGACCAATGAGCAGTTCTTC

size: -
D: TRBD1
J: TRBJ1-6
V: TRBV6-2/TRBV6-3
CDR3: CASSYFMTGPSPLHF
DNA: TGTGCCAGCAGTTACTTCATGACAGGGCCATCACCCCTCCACTTT

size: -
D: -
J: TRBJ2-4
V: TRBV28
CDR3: CASSSKGILAKNIQYF
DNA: TGTGCCAGCAGTTCCAAGGGAATATTAGCCAAAAACATTCAGTACTTC

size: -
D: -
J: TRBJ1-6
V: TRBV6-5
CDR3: CASSYSVQSNSPLHF
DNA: TGTGCCAGCAGTTACTCGGTGCAATCTAATTCACCCCTCCACTTT

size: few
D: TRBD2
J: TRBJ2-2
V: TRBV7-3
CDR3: CASSPGLASGELFF
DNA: TGTGCCAGCAGCCCAGGACTAGCCTCCGGGGAGCTGTTTTTT

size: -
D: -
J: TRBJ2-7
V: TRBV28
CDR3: CASSLGGPGEQYF
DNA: TGTGCCAGCAGTTTGGGCGGCCCGGGGGAGCAGTACTTC

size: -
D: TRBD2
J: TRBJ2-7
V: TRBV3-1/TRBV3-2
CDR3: CPRSQGLAGGDAGEQYF
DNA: TGTCCCCGCAGCCAAGGACTAGCGGGGGGGGACGCCGGCGAGCAGTACTTC

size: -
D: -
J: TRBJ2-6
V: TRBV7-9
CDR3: CASSPGTLRYSGANVLTF
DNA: TGTGCCAGCAGCCCGGGGACATTACGTTACTCTGGGGCCAACGTCCTGACTTTC

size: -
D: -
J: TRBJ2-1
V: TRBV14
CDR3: CASSQDRLNEQFF
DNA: TGTGCCAGCAGCCAAGACAGGCTCAATGAGCAGTTCTTC

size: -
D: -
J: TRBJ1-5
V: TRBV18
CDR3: CASSPYREDQPQHF
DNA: TGTGCCAGCTCACCCTACAGGGAGGATCAGCCCCAGCATTTT

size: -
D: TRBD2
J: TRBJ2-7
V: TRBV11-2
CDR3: CASSRLAGAYEQYF
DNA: TGTGCCAGCAGTCGACTAGCGGGAGCCTACGAGCAGTACTTC

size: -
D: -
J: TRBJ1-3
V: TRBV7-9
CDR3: CACLPSGNTIYF
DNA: TGTGCCTGTCTGCCCTCTGGAAACACCATATATTTT

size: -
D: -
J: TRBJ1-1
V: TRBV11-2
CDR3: CASSGPTEEAFF
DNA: TGTGCCAGCAGCGGCCCGACAGAAGAAGCTTTCTTT

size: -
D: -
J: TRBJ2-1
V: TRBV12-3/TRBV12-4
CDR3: CASSLIQVEQFF
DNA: TGTGCCAGCAGTTTAATTCAGGTTGAGCAGTTCTTC

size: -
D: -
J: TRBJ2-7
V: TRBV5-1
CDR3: CASSLLTGSSYEQYF
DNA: TGCGCCAGCAGCTTGCTTACGGGGAGCTCCTACGAGCAGTACTTC

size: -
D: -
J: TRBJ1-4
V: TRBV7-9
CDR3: CASSQTSTNEKLFF
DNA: TGTGCCAGCAGCCAGACTTCAACTAATGAAAAACTGTTTTTT

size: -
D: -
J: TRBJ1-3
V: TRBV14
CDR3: CASSQAGGSSGNTIYF
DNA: TGTGCCAGCAGCCAGGCCGGGGGAAGCTCTGGAAACACCATATATTTT

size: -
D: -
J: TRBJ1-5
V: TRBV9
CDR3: CASSKTSNQPQHF
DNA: TGTGCCAGCTCGAAGACTAGCAATCAGCCCCAGCATTTT

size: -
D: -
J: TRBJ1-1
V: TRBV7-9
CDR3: CATTLESETEAFF
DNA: TGTGCTACAACCTTAGAGTCGGAAACTGAAGCTTTCTTT

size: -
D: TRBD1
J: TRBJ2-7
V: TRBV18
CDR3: CASSPTRQGAREQYF
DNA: TGTGCCAGCTCACCAACCCGACAGGGGGCTCGCGAGCAGTACTTC

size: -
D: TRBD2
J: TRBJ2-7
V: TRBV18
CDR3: CASSPRGRADEQYF
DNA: TGTGCCAGCTCACCACGTGGGAGGGCTGACGAGCAGTACTTC

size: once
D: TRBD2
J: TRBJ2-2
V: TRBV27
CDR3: CASSPGTSHHGSGELFF
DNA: TGTGCCAGCAGTCCCGGGACTAGCCATCATGGGTCCGGGGAGCTGTTTTTT

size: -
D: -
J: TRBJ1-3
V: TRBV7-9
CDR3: CASSFGGTVPGNTIYF
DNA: TGTGCCAGCAGCTTCGGCGGGACCGTCCCTGGAAACACCATATATTTT

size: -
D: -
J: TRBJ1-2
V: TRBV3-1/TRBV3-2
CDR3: CASSQGGGGYGYTF
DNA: TGTGCCAGCAGCCAAGGCGGTGGGGGCTATGGCTACACCTTC

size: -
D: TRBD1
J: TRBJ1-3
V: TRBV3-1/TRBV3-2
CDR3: CASSWDRRSSGNTIYF
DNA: TGTGCCAGCAGCTGGGACAGAAGATCCTCTGGAAACACCATATATTTT